This T cell receptor beta chain was sequenced during a study of post-analysis software for immune sequencing data. Prepared TCR beta cDNA libraries contained unique molecular identifiers. TCRdb fed the PCR reads into MiXCR, producing one record per CDR3 protein. The sample has roughly 730,000 distinct CDR3 sequences, 30% seen once; the top ten hold more than 0.45%. Study-wide results and limits: When patients were compared with controls, five TRBV segments were more frequent, TRBV5-6, TRBV5-1 and TRBV20-1 among them.

Germline V CDR1 and CDR2: SGHTA, FQGNSA. V dropped 10 bases and J dropped 5; count of bases not matched to a gene: 11. CDR3 length: 14 amino acids. About this clonotype itself: Its antigen is unknown.

The chain is built from TRBV7-2 and TRBJ1-5, with 7 nucleotides matching TRBD1. The sequence was obtained from a girl between 10 and 17 years old with multiple sclerosis. Source material: blood. CDR3 protein: CATDQGGGDQPQHF. The CDR3, as DNA: TGTGCCACCGACCAGGGGGGTGGGGATCAGCCCCAGCATTTT.